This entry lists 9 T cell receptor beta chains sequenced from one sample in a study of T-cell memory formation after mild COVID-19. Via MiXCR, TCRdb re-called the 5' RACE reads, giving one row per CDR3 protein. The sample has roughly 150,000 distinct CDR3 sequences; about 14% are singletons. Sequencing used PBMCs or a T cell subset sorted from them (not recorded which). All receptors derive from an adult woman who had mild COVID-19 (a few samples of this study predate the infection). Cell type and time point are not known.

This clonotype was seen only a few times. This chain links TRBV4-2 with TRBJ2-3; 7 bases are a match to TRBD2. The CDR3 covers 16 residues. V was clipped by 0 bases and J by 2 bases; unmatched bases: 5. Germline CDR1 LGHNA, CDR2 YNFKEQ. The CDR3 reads CASSQDWDYLTDTQYF. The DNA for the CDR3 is TGTGCCAGCAGCCAAGATTGGGACTATCTCACAGATACGCAGTATTTT.

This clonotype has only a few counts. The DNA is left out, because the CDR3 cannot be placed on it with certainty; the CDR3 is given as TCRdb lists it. The CDR3 loop is CASSLEASGAIRSIF. The chain couples TRBV5-4 to TRBJ2-3; TRBD2, the table's D call, lacks a check against the DNA. The CDR3 is 15 residues long, counting both termini. Germline V gene sequence: CDR1 SGHNT, CDR2 YYREEE (reference sequence).

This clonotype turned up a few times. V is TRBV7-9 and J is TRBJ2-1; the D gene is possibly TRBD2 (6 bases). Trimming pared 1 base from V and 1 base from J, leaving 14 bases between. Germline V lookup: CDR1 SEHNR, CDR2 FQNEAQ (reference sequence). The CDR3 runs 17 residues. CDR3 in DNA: TGTGCCAGCAGCTTAGATCTTGGCGGGGCATCCTACAATGAGCAGTTCTTC. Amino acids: CASSLDLGGASYNEQFF.

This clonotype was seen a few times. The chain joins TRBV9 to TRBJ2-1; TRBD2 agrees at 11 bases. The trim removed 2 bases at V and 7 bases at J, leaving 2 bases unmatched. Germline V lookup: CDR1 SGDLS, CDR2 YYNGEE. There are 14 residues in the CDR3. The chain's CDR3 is CASSVTSGGNEQFF. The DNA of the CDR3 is TGTGCCAGCAGCGTCACTAGCGGGGGTAATGAGCAGTTCTTC.

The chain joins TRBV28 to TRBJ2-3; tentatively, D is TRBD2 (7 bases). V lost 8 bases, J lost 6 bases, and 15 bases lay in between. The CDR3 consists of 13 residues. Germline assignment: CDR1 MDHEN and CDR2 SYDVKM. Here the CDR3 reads CASVGGAGDTQYF. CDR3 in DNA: TGTGCCAGCGTTGGGGGGGCAGGGGATACGCAGTATTTT.

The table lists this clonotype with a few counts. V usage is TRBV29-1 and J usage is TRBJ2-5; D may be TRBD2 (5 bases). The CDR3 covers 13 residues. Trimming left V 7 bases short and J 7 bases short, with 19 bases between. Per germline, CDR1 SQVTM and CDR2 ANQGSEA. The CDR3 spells CSAPASGSGTQYF. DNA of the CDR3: TGCAGCGCTCCCGCTTCTGGGAGTGGGACCCAGTACTTC.

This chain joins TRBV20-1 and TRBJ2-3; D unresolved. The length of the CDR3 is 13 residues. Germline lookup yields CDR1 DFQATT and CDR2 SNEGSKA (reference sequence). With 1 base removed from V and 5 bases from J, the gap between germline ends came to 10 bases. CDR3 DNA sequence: TGCAGTGCTAGAGGCGGAAGGCGAGATACGCAGTATTTT. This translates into CSARGGRRDTQYF.

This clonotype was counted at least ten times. CDR3 region: CAISEPTLAVSYNEQFF. The CDR3 coding sequence is TGTGCCATCAGTGAGCCTACGCTAGCGGTCTCCTACAATGAGCAGTTCTTC. J is TRBJ2-1 and V is TRBV10-3; 7 positions match TRBD2. The CDR3 has 17 amino acids. The germline CDR1 and CDR2 sequences are ENHRY and SYGVKD. Unmatched junction bases numbered 7, after V lost 2 bases and J lost 0 bases.

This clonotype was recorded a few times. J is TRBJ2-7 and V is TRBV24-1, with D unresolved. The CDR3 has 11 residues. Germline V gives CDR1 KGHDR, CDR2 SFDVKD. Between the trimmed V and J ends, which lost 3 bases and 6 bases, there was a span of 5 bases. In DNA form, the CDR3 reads TGTGCCACCAGTGATACGCGCGAGCAGTACTTC. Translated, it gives CATSDTREQYF.